The following is a T cell receptor beta chain sequence with its context. The antigen remains undetermined. From the 120-subject validation cohort, which was separate from the roughly 710-subject first cohort, the donors were drawn. Using immunoSEQ multiplex PCR, the repertoire was profiled, and TCRdb retains in-frame clones only, with some absent. The table records approximately 160,000 clones, less than 90% of them present only once. The sample comes from a study of cytomegalovirus exposure and HLA in healthy donors. Whole-study results and caveats: Both high specificity and high sensitivity reportedly marked the classifier's diagnosis of cytomegalovirus status. Some TCR beta chains (164 of them) were listed as cytomegalovirus-associated.

Germline-derived CDR1 and CDR2 are SEHNR and FQNEAQ (reference sequence). Trimming took 5 bases from V and 7 from J; bases not matched to a gene: 17. The CDR3 is 18 residues long. Sequencing input: PBMCs. The clonotype originates from a woman aged 30 to 39 in good health and CMV-seronegative. The chain is built from TRBV7-9 and TRBJ2-2, with TRBD1 matching over 9 bases. The CDR3 DNA reads as TGTGCCAGCAGCAAACCCGGGACAGGGAAAAGGAGTGGCGGGGAGCTGTTTTTT. This translates into CASSKPGTGKRSGGELFF.